The source of this TCR beta chain is a study of CD8 T cells in Susac syndrome. Sequencing targeted TCR beta in blood CD8+ and CD4+ T cells. Negative isolation was used for CD8+ and CD4+ T cells and FACS enrichment for TEMRA cells. Reverse transcription of roughly 0.45 to 1 ug RNA was performed with random hexamers. Amplification of TCR beta CDR3 by immunoSEQ multiplex PCR spanned 54 Vbeta and 13 Jbeta. TCRdb reanalysed the immunoSEQ multiplex PCR reads using MiXCR and keeps one entry per CDR3 protein. In the table there are about 160,000 distinct CDR3 sequences, 93% of which are singletons. In germline, CDR1 is LNHNV, CDR2 YYDKDF (reference sequence). Trimming took 1 base from V and 3 from J, leaving 5 bases between them. The CDR3 spans 13 residues.

The chain combines TRBV15 with TRBJ2-3; D is undetermined. This clonotype originated in a human donor in good health. Sequences were obtained from CD4+ T cells from PBMCs. The CDR3 loop reads CATSRVVTDTQYF. The CDR3 coding sequence is TGTGCCACCAGCAGAGTCGTAACAGATACGCAGTATTTT.